Listed below are T cell receptor beta chains from one sample, sequenced in a study of cytomegalovirus exposure and HLA in healthy donors. The assay was immunoSEQ multiplex PCR, and TCRdb's table has in-frame clones only and misses some. This table lists roughly 200,000 clones. Material for sequencing was PBMCs. The receptors here all came from a girl aged 2-10 years in good health and CMV-seropositive. CDR3s leave out the opening cysteine and the closing phenylalanine or tryptophan. Each record gives: V gene, CDR3 protein.

>TRBV10-3
AISEARAAGANVLT
>TRBV5-5
ASSFDRDTEAF
>TRBV29-1
SVVSEWTGGAETQY
>TRBV9
ASRRYGGSTDTQY
>TRBV28
ASSLQSYGYT
>TRBV2
ASNVQEETQY
>TRBV5-1
ASSPGTGQGTDTQY
>TRBV15
ATSRGVAVGYEQY
>TRBV5-1
ASRQGENTEAF
>TRBV18
ASSPPGTGLYNEQF
>TRBV29-1
SVEVERQGLSYT
>TRBV6-5
ASSPQGESNSPLH
>TRBV6-1
ASSHRETKEKLF
>TRBV7-8
ASSQSRGLAGTRF
>TRBV28
ASSLLGTGNLLAF
>TRBV6-1
ASSEAISGRGTDTQY
>TRBV6-1
ASSEADPGEQY
>TRBV11-2
ASRPSGQDEQY
>TRBV5-1
ASSFGLAGTDTQY
>TRBV4-1
ASSQEPNFEGNTIY
>TRBV11-2
ASSLDLARQETQY
>TRBV27
ASSLQGTGYYGYT
>TRBV9
ASSVAATGDQPQH